The present T cell receptor beta chain was sequenced within a study of T cell repertoires in cytomegalovirus infection. Study findings and constraints: Summed public TCR beta family frequency identified CMV carriers bearing the relevant HLA.

This clonotype was seen a handful of times. Its antigen is still unknown. This CDR3 contains 14 residues. With 10 bases removed from V and 1 base from J, the gap between germline ends came to 13 bases. Germline V gene sequence: CDR1 MNHEY, CDR2 SVGAGI. TCRdb re-called the reads through MiXCR, storing one row per CDR3 protein. The sample records approximately 500,000 distinct CDR3 sequences, 11% being singletons. The sequence was obtained from a human donor in good health (CMV status not recorded). Some clones in this sample may be carry-over from other donors' samples. The sequenced sample was PBMCs. V usage is TRBV6-5 and J usage is TRBJ2-2, with D possibly being TRBD1 (6 bases). The CDR3 DNA sequence: TGTGCCACGATGTGGGGACAGAACACCGGGGAGCTGTTTTTT. It encodes CATMWGQNTGELFF.